Detailed here is one T cell receptor (beta chain). The data stem from a study of CD4 and CD8 cells across lung adenocarcinoma regions. The CDR3 sequence is 15 residues long. Germline lookup yields CDR1 MNHNS and CDR2 SASEGT. Localized lung adenocarcinoma, a non-small cell lung cancer, affected the donors. TCRdb re-called the PCR reads with MiXCR, one entry per CDR3 protein. This sample has approximately 11,000 distinct CDR3 sequences, with approximately 50% found just once. This receptor was taken from a male donor with lung adenocarcinoma. The CD4 and CD8 labels of this study may be unreliable. The chain carries TRBV6-1 and TRBJ2-4, with TRBD2 identical over 14 bases. Near its end, the DNA agrees better with TRBJ2-7, so the J call may be wrong. The sequencing input was CD8+ T cells from the margin of a lung tumor. The CDR3 DNA reads as TGTGCCAGCAGCCCTAGGACTAGCGGGGGGTACGAGCAGTACTTC. Its protein product is CASSPRTSGGYEQYF.